These T cell receptor beta chains were read from a single sample in a study of T cells after yellow fever vaccination. TCRdb re-derived calls from the 5' RACE reads in MiXCR, one entry per CDR3 protein. The repertoire holds 400,000 or so distinct CDR3 sequences, with about 19% as singletons. The material was PBMCs, obtained before the yellow fever booster vaccination. These receptors were collected from a man in his late teens or twenties who received the YFV17D yellow fever vaccine. Each CDR3 is given with its conserved first and last residue.

j_gene: TRBJ2-7; v_gene: TRBV7-2; CDR3aa: CASSFQGVSYEQYF
j_gene: TRBJ1-5; v_gene: TRBV6-1; CDR3aa: CASSVGSPRAQPQHF
j_gene: TRBJ1-2; v_gene: TRBV2; CDR3aa: CASSDDGYNYTF
j_gene: TRBJ2-4; v_gene: TRBV11-2; CDR3aa: CASSPPSRVQYF
j_gene: TRBJ2-3; v_gene: TRBV7-2; CDR3aa: CASSLPSAGESTDTQYF
j_gene: TRBJ1-1; v_gene: TRBV29-1; CDR3aa: CSVVLQGEAFF
j_gene: TRBJ2-1; v_gene: TRBV7-9; CDR3aa: CASSARGDYNEQFF
j_gene: TRBJ2-2; v_gene: TRBV6-1; CDR3aa: CASSEVLAETGELFF
j_gene: TRBJ1-4; v_gene: TRBV4-1; CDR3aa: CASSQGRGVEEKLFF
j_gene: TRBJ1-2; v_gene: TRBV4-3; CDR3aa: CASKPLTQGAYGYTF
j_gene: TRBJ2-2; v_gene: TRBV7-2; CDR3aa: CASSSIGAFPGGELFF
j_gene: TRBJ1-3; v_gene: TRBV5-1; CDR3aa: CASSLAPGTGNTIYF
j_gene: TRBJ2-1; v_gene: TRBV2; CDR3aa: CASSEARGYNEQFF
j_gene: TRBJ1-1; v_gene: TRBV7-9; CDR3aa: CASSPPTDLRAFF
j_gene: TRBJ2-4; v_gene: TRBV20-1; CDR3aa: CSARKNLAGGLNRENIQYF
j_gene: TRBJ1-2; v_gene: TRBV9; CDR3aa: CASSPSSF
j_gene: TRBJ2-2; v_gene: TRBV5-6; CDR3aa: CASSHRRTAYYTGELFF
j_gene: TRBJ2-3; v_gene: TRBV5-1; CDR3aa: CASSLGEGAATDTQYF
j_gene: TRBJ2-5; v_gene: TRBV15; CDR3aa: CATSRGGTEETQYF
j_gene: TRBJ1-4; v_gene: TRBV5-1; CDR3aa: CASSLGSATNEKLFF
j_gene: TRBJ2-1; v_gene: TRBV25-1; CDR3aa: CASRPGTGAYNEQFF
j_gene: TRBJ2-1; v_gene: TRBV9; CDR3aa: CASSVLAGGYEQFF
j_gene: TRBJ2-3; v_gene: TRBV12-3/TRBV12-4; CDR3aa: CASSPPPITDTQYF
j_gene: TRBJ2-1; v_gene: TRBV6-2/TRBV6-3; CDR3aa: CASSYRANNEQFF
j_gene: TRBJ1-4; v_gene: TRBV7-9; CDR3aa: CASSTRASTEKLFF
j_gene: TRBJ2-1; v_gene: TRBV5-1; CDR3aa: CASWGGQGANEQFF
j_gene: TRBJ2-6; v_gene: TRBV20-1; CDR3aa: CSARGPSGANVLTF
j_gene: TRBJ2-5; v_gene: TRBV5-1; CDR3aa: CASSLWGPGETQYF
j_gene: TRBJ2-5; v_gene: TRBV20-1; CDR3aa: CSARKSGGAWETQYF
j_gene: TRBJ1-6; v_gene: TRBV12-3/TRBV12-4; CDR3aa: CASSPSSYNSPLHF
j_gene: TRBJ2-5; v_gene: TRBV12-3/TRBV12-4; CDR3aa: CASSPQGLQETQYF
j_gene: TRBJ1-5; v_gene: TRBV4-3; CDR3aa: CASSQDNYRGPGNQPQHF
j_gene: TRBJ1-3; v_gene: TRBV4-1; CDR3aa: CASSRNRGSGNTIYF
j_gene: TRBJ2-3; v_gene: TRBV18; CDR3aa: CASSPTVSTDTQYF
j_gene: TRBJ1-2; v_gene: TRBV12-3/TRBV12-4; CDR3aa: CASSSGQGLPEGGYTF
j_gene: TRBJ1-2; v_gene: TRBV4-3; CDR3aa: CASSQDTVAVGYTF
j_gene: TRBJ1-2; v_gene: TRBV20-1; CDR3aa: CSARDWASDTF
j_gene: TRBJ1-2; v_gene: TRBV7-9; CDR3aa: CASSPLGYFGYTF
j_gene: TRBJ1-6; v_gene: TRBV15; CDR3aa: CATSRDLGEGDSPLHF
j_gene: TRBJ1-5; v_gene: TRBV6-1; CDR3aa: CASSVDRASNQPQHF
j_gene: TRBJ2-3; v_gene: TRBV5-1; CDR3aa: CASSLSSWYTQYF
j_gene: TRBJ2-3; v_gene: TRBV11-2; CDR3aa: CASSWEGDTQYF
j_gene: TRBJ2-4; v_gene: TRBV29-1; CDR3aa: CSADVAKNIQYF
j_gene: TRBJ1-5; v_gene: TRBV7-2; CDR3aa: CASSPLAGSGNQPQHF
j_gene: TRBJ2-5; v_gene: TRBV12-3/TRBV12-4; CDR3aa: CATGQGAQETQYF
j_gene: TRBJ1-3; v_gene: TRBV10-3; CDR3aa: CASEDGTGNTIYF